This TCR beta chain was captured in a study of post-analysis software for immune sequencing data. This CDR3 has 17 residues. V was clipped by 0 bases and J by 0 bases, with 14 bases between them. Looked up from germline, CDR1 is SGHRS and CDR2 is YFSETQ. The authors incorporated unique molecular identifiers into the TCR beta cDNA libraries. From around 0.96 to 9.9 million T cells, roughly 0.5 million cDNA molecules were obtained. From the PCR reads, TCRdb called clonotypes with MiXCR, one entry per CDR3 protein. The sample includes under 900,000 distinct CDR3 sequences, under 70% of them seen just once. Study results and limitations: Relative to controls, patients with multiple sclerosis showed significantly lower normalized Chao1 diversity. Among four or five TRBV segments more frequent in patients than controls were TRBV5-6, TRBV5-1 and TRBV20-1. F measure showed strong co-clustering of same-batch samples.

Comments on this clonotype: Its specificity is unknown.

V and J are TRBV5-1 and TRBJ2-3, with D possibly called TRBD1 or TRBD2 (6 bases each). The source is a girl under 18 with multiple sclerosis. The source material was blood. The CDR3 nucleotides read TGCGCCAGCAGCTTGGCCCTCGGGGGCCCCAGCACAGATACGCAGTATTTT. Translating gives CASSLALGGPSTDTQYF. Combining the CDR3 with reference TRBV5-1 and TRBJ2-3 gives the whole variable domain KAGVTQTPRYLIKTRGQQVTLSCSPISGHRSVSWYQQTPGQGLQFLFEYFSETQRNKGNFPGRFSGRQFSNSRSEMNVSTLELGDSALYLCASSLALGGPSTDTQYFGPGTRLTVL.